These 6 T cell receptor beta chains were sequenced from one sample in a study of beta chain features in type 1 diabetes (dated by TCRdb to 2017 to 2018). The receptor library was made with the immunoSEQ multiplex PCR assay. The entire amount of isolated RNA was reverse transcribed using the High Capacity cDNA Reverse Transcription Kit, so the sequenced TCRB transcripts were expressed ones. This is the immuneACCESS table as TCRdb keeps it, with only in-frame sequences that have V and J called. A part of the clones is gone; compared with another copy, unresolved V genes explain less than half, and the rest is unexplained. This sample holds approximately 380,000 clones; more than 12% were observed only once. The biggest ten clones account for 0.019% of the sample. The sample taken for sequencing was naive CD4+ T cells from blood. The label giving this sample's cell subset or site can be read as: true naive CD4+ T cells. These receptor sequences come from a woman younger than 30 in good health.

The chain couples TRBV10-3 to TRBJ1-5; 8 bases align to TRBD1. The CDR3 is made up of 15 amino acids. Germline assignment: CDR1 ENHRY and CDR2 SYGVKD. Trimming removed 6 bases from V and 6 bases from J; junction bases left unmatched: 10. The CDR3 DNA sequence: TGTGCCATCAGCAGCGGACAGGGCGCCCCTCAGCCCCAGCATTTT. Encoded protein: CAISSGQGAPQPQHF.

This clone showed up just a few times. CDR3 in amino acids: CASSTTGYAGRPGLAVYNEQFF. As DNA, the CDR3 is TGTGCCAGTAGTACCACGGGTTATGCAGGGCGCCCGGGACTAGCGGTTTACAATGAGCAGTTCTTC. The chain is built from TRBV19 and TRBJ2-1, with 11 nucleotides matching TRBD2. This CDR3 contains 22 residues. With V trimmed by 4 bases and J by 4 bases, 24 bases remained unmatched. The germline V gene has CDR1 LNHDA and CDR2 SQIVND (reference sequence). The variable domain in full, with the rest retrieved from reference TRBV19 and TRBJ2-1, is DGGITQSPKYLFRKEGQNVTLSCEQNLNHDAMYWYRQDPGQGLRLIYYSQIVNDFQKGDIAEGYSVSREKKESFPLTVTSAQKNPTAFYLCASSTTGYAGRPGLAVYNEQFFGPGTRLTVL.

This clone was counted a few times. The chain links TRBV19 to TRBJ1-5, with D unclear. This CDR3 is 12 amino acids long. Trimming took 10 bases from V and 11 from J, leaving 18 bases between them. The V gene's germline CDR1 is LNHDA and CDR2 SQIVND (reference sequence). This CDR3 is CATRSSSGAQHF. The CDR3 region has the DNA TGTGCCACCCGATCATCGTCCGGGGCCCAGCATTTT.

This chain uses TRBV5-1 with TRBJ1-2; TRBD1 matches 7 bases. Trimming cost V 3 bases and J 1 base; bases outside gene matches: 6. CDR3 length equals 15 residues. Germline V gene lookup returns CDR1 SGHRS and CDR2 YFSETQ. CDR3 in DNA: TGCGCCAGCAGCTCAGGACAGGCCATTAACTATGGCTACACCTTC. Protein product: CASSSGQAINYGYTF.

The V call is TRBV25-1, the J call TRBJ2-5, with D possibly matching TRBD2 (5 bases). The CDR3 runs 14 residues. V lost 5 bases and J lost 5, with 15 bases in between. Germline V gene data show CDR1 as MGHDK and CDR2 as SYGVNS. The CDR3 bases are TGTGCCAGCAGTAAAATCACGGGGATCGAGACCCAGTACTTC. Protein product: CASSKITGIETQYF.

This chain joins TRBV30 and TRBJ2-3; 10 bases line up with TRBD2. CDR1 and CDR2 (germline): GTSNPN, SVGIG (reference sequence). CDR3 length equals 14 residues. V lost 3 bases and J lost 4; bases outside the gene matches: 4. CDR3 residues: CAWRLAGVADTQYF. CDR3 sequence (DNA): TGTGCCTGGAGGCTAGCGGGAGTGGCAGATACGCAGTATTTT.